These 10 T cell receptor beta chains were sequenced from one sample in a study of blood T cell repertoires in COVID-19. The table came from immunoSEQ multiplex PCR; TCRdb's copy has only in-frame clones and leaves some out. The sample includes about 200,000 clones, 65% to 90% seen only once; the top ten take under 2.5%. What was sequenced was peripheral blood. The receptors derive from a woman in her sixties or seventies with COVID-19, enrolled during active disease.

The chain links TRBV6-6 to TRBJ2-1; 13 positions match TRBD2. The J segment lost 9 bases and the V segment lost 6 bases, leaving 11 bases of the junction unmatched. The CDR3 loop spans 16 amino acids. CDR1 is MNHNY, CDR2 SVGAGI, per germline (reference sequence). CDR3 region: CASRSSTSGGASEQFF. Written as DNA, the CDR3 is TGTGCCAGCAGGAGTTCTACTAGCGGGGGGGCCAGTGAGCAGTTCTTC.

This chain joins TRBV6-5 and TRBJ2-2; maybe TRBD2 (5 bases). V was cut by 3 bases and J by 4 bases, with 15 bases left in between. The CDR3 has 16 residues. Germline CDR1 MNHEY, CDR2 SVGAGI. The CDR3 DNA sequence: TGTGCCAGCAGTTATACGCTAACCCGGGGCACCGGGGAGCTGTTTTTT. Protein product: CASSYTLTRGTGELFF.

The chain links TRBV27 to TRBJ1-1, with D unresolved. The length of the CDR3 is 12 residues. Germline values: CDR1 MNHEY, CDR2 SMNVEV (reference sequence). Between the trimmed V and J ends, which lost 5 bases and 6 bases, there was a span of 10 bases. CDR3: CASSNFESEAFF. The CDR3 coding sequence is TGTGCCAGCAGTAACTTTGAGTCTGAAGCTTTCTTT.

This clone was seen a handful of times. The rearrangement uses TRBV7-2 and TRBJ1-1; D is perhaps TRBD1 (5 bases). Trimming removed 3 bases from V and 2 bases from J, with 13 bases in between. Germline V lookup: CDR1 SGHTA, CDR2 FQGNSA. The CDR3 loop spans 15 amino acids. CDR3 coding DNA: TGTGCCAGCAGCTTTTCCCCAGGGCTTAACACTGAAGCTTTCTTT. Encoded protein: CASSFSPGLNTEAFF.

This chain links TRBV6-2 or TRBV6-3 with TRBJ1-2; 7 bases are a match to TRBD1. J lost 4 bases, V lost 5 bases, and 7 bases had no gene match. The CDR3 totals 14 residues. CDR1 and CDR2 from the germline V gene are MNHEY and SVGEGT. The CDR3 loop is CASSQTGIGYGYTF. DNA of the CDR3: TGTGCCAGCAGTCAGACAGGGATCGGCTATGGCTACACCTTC.

The genes are TRBV19 and TRBJ2-7; 8 bases are a match to TRBD2. The germline V gene has CDR1 LNHDA and CDR2 SQIVND (reference sequence). The CDR3 loop spans 15 amino acids. The J segment lost 3 bases and the V segment lost 3 bases, leaving 7 bases of the junction unmatched. The CDR3 sequence: CASSIIAGGNYEQYF. CDR3 nucleotides: TGTGCCAGTAGTATTATTGCGGGAGGAAACTACGAGCAGTACTTC. Full variable domain (remainder filled in from reference TRBV19 and TRBJ2-7): DGGITQSPKYLFRKEGQNVTLSCEQNLNHDAMYWYRQDPGQGLRLIYYSQIVNDFQKGDIAEGYSVSREKKESFPLTVTSAQKNPTAFYLCASSIIAGGNYEQYFGPGTRLTVT.

The chain uses TRBV5-1 and TRBJ1-1; TRBD1 is a possible D gene (5 bases). Looked up from germline, CDR1 is SGHRS and CDR2 is YFSETQ. V lost 3 bases and J lost 1, with 16 bases in between. The CDR3 is 16 amino acids. In DNA, the CDR3 is TGCGCCAGCAGCTACGACATAGGGGCAGGGAACACTGAAGCTTTCTTT. As protein: CASSYDIGAGNTEAFF.

V and J are TRBV11-2 and TRBJ1-3, with D uncertain. Germline V lookup: CDR1 SGHAT, CDR2 FQNNGV. The CDR3 length is 15 residues. Trimming stripped 2 bases from V and 0 bases from J, with 8 bases between. CDR3 sequence (DNA): TGTGCCAGCAGCTTAATCCCGTTCTCTGGAAACACCATATATTTT. It codes for CASSLIPFSGNTIYF.

The rearrangement uses TRBV18 and TRBJ2-7; 9 bases are a match to TRBD1. CDR3 length equals 14 residues. V was clipped by 8 bases and J by 3 bases; unmatched bases: 8. The germline gives CDR1 KGHSH, CDR2 LQKENI. The CDR3 nucleotides read TGTGCCAGCAAAACAGGGGGCTCCAACTACGAGCAGTACTTC. Its protein is CASKTGGSNYEQYF.

This clone came up once. The chain recombines TRBV15 with TRBJ1-2, with 7 bases matching TRBD1. This CDR3 spans 16 amino acids. Germline CDR1 and CDR2: LNHNV and YYDKDF (reference sequence). V was pared by 0 bases and J by 1 base, with 5 bases of the junction left unmatched. CDR3 DNA sequence: TGTGCCACCAGCAGAGAGATGGGACAGCTTAACTATGGCTACACCTTC. Amino acid sequence: CATSREMGQLNYGYTF.